The entry below describes one TCR beta chain. At least ten counts were recorded for this clonotype. Its antigen remains unidentified. Nothing much larger sits one base from this clone, and base qualities are not available. The sample comes from a study of CD8 T cells in ankylosing spondylitis (TCRdb year 2017). For the wider study: T cell receptor beta repertoires were profiled in healthy donors and ankylosing spondylitis patients so that disease-linked TCR variants could be found. The full study cohort was made up of about 24 ankylosing spondylitis patients and 108 healthy donors. Peripheral blood was sampled, and synovial fluid was additionally collected from ankylosing spondylitis patients.

Overall study results and their limits: Some motif variants were previously reported in synovial fluid and blood of reactive arthritis patients, suggesting common disease-initiation mechanisms. The disease-linked clones had a CD8+ phenotype and were found at relatively low frequencies in peripheral blood. According to the report, matched synovial fluid samples from ankylosing spondylitis patients were significantly enriched for the disease-linked clones. A TCR beta motif made up of eight highly homologous amino acid variants appeared to be characteristic of blood from ankylosing spondylitis patients.

CDR1 and CDR2 are drawn from the germline V gene: MGHDK, SYGVNS. CDR3 length: 15 amino acids, cysteine to phenylalanine. The kept DNA is CDR3 alone, 45 bases in frame from the first base. The V end loses 2 bases and the J end loses 0 bases, and a stretch of 8 bases separates them. TCRdb records Illumina HiSeq 2500 as the sequencer. Quantitative 5'-RACE with molecular barcodes was the method used to prepare the TCR beta libraries. The source study handled its data this way. A new computational method, built on a probabilistic model of VDJ rearrangement, was used to identify disease-linked TCR variants. Starting from the raw public reads, TCRdb applied fastp trimming at Q25, assembled clones with MiXCR and retained in-frame beta chains. Entries that share a CDR3 protein sequence are merged under the most common genes and DNA. The authors' filters were not applied to this entry. The sample contains some 85,000 distinct CDR3 sequences, approximately 8.9% of them found a single time. The ten largest clones represent over 25% of the sample.

This clonotype was obtained from a male donor with ankylosing spondylitis. Material: blood, either unsorted or a sorted T cell fraction (not recorded which). The chain joins TRBV25-1 to TRBJ1-3, with the D gene not confidently named. The DNA reads TGTGCCAGCAGTGAAGGTCTGATCTCTGGAAACACCATATATTTT. It translates to CASSEGLISGNTIYF.